This T cell receptor beta chain was sequenced during a study of blood T cell repertoires in COVID-19. Overall study context: Acute-phase and convalescent COVID-19 samples originated in the United States, Italy and Spain.

There are 14 residues in the CDR3. The ends lost 4 bases at V and 6 bases at J; junction bases unmatched: 7. Germline assignment: CDR1 SGHRS and CDR2 YFSETQ. In the authors' workflow: Nucleated cell number was recorded as an estimate derived from reference gene primer amplification. Generated by immunoSEQ multiplex PCR, the TCRdb table keeps only in-frame clones and is missing some. The V and J calls and the clone size are those of that table, but D and trimming were determined from the DNA. The table shows 220,000 or so clones, with about four fifths occurring only once. This clone turned up a few times.

What was sequenced was peripheral blood. The source of this sequence is a woman aged 30 to 39 who had recovered from COVID-19. V gene TRBV5-1 combines with J gene TRBJ2-7; 10 bases line up with TRBD1. In DNA form, the CDR3 reads TGCGCCAGCAGCCAGGGGGGGACAGGGGCCGAGCAGTACTTC. Residues: CASSQGGTGAEQYF.